This T cell receptor beta chain was captured by sequencing in a study of T cells after posttransplantation cyclophosphamide (dated by TCRdb to the mid-2010s). As for the study more broadly: Using TRB sequencing, the study followed how the T cell repertoire reconstituted after myeloablative bone marrow transplantation in which posttransplantation cyclophosphamide served as GVHD prophylaxis. Antigen receptor sequencing was done on samples from about 40 PTCy-treated patients and from over 15 related bone marrow donors of those patients. Blood from all 35 or so PTCy patients with 1-year posttransplant specimens was subjected to TRB sequencing. In 3 patients, up to 3 additional blood samples taken between 2 and 5.2 years after transplant also underwent TRB sequencing, as did pretransplant blood from 4 patients. Because TRA and TRB clonality correlated tightly in several samples, later TCR analyses were limited to TRB. Public TRB sequences were queried against a database of over 3,500 sequences associated with responses to pathogens, tumor antigens, self-antigens and alloantigens.

Results and caveats for the whole study, not just this receptor: Donor-recipient similarity was low at 1-2 months but rose over the first year, and later blood repertoires were often dominated by donor CD8+ memory clones. The TRB repertoires of T cells infiltrating skin or GI tract showed only limited overlap with the TRB repertoires of T cells in blood. Across the approximately 47 patients, TRB clonality was highly associated with recipient CMV seropositivity and CMV reactivation, and diversity with PTCy was similar to that in the CNI/methotrexate controls.

Peripheral blood samples were provided by related bone marrow donors on the day of marrow donation. Peripheral blood and bone marrow mononuclear cells were isolated by Ficoll-Hypaque density centrifugation and cryopreserved. The CDR3 covers 13 residues, taking in both the cysteine and the phenylalanine. Kept here is only the CDR3 DNA, which spans 39 bases and is read in frame from base 1. As encoded in the germline V gene (reference sequence), CDR1 is LNHNV while CDR2 is YYDKDF. Relative to germline, V is 5 bases shorter and J is 5 bases shorter, with 12 bases between their ends. In this sample, this clone turned up many times. No antigen is known for it. Qualities for individual bases were not recorded, and no much larger clone is one base off. TRB sequencing was run on genomic DNA with either the immunoSEQ assay at survey resolution or the hsTCRB kit. On the study's bioinformatics: The immunoSEQ software was used for initial read processing, and the LymphoSeq R package was used for repertoire analyses. Clonality was computed as 1 minus normalized Shannon entropy; Gini coefficient was also calculated for each TRB dataset. Phenotypes of unsorted samples were inferred by mapping TRB sequences from sorted subsets of the recipient or donor onto unsorted samples of the same recipient. TCRdb stores this immuneACCESS table with in-frame sequences only. Part of the clones is absent; in the studies checked, under half of the shortfall reflects unresolved V genes, and no reason is known for the rest. For V, J and clone size, that table is used; D and trimming come from the DNA. The sample comprises some 50,000 clones, and every one was counted more than once. Clones ranked in the top ten supply roughly 2% of the sample.

The chain joins TRBV15 to TRBJ1-2; matching of 6 bases hints at TRBD1 as the D gene. The source material was PBMCs. The TCR was taken from a man in his forties in good health, CMV-negative, and a related stem cell transplant donor. The CDR3 amino acid sequence is: CATSLGQIYGYTF. The nucleotide sequence is given as TGTGCCACCAGCTTGGGACAAATATATGGCTACACCTTC.